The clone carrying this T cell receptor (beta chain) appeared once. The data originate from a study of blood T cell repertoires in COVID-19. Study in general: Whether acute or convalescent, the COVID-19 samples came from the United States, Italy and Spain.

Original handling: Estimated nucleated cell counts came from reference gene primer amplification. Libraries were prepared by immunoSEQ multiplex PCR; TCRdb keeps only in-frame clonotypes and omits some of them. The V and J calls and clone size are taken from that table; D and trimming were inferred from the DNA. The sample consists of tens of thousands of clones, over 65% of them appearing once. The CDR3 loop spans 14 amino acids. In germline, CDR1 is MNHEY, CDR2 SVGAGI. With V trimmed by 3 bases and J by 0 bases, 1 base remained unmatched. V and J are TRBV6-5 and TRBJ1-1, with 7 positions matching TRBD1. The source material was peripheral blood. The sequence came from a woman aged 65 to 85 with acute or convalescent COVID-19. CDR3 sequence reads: CASSYQGVNTEAFF. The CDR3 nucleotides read TGTGCCAGCAGTTATCAGGGGGTGAACACTGAAGCTTTCTTT.